This T cell receptor (beta chain) is drawn from a study of T cell responses to AZD1222 COVID-19 vaccine (dated by TCRdb to about 2021). A note on the overall study: AZD1222 recipients given second doses at about 4 weeks or at about 12 weeks were pooled, since spike-specific TCR depth and breadth were not found to differ between the two schedules. TCR sequencing covered 230 to 250 trial participants: 207 given two doses of AZD1222 and 26 given two doses of MenACWY control vaccine. Trial participants were enrolled by age into 18-55, 56-69 and 70-plus year subgroups, with 148, 28 and 57 TCR-sequenced participants respectively.

The CDR3 regions of human TCRbeta chains were subjected to immunosequencing. The authors processed their data as follows. Repertoire TCRs were checked for matches against a reference library of SARS-CoV-2-specific TCRs that had been generated using the MIRA antigen-specificity platform. Breadth was defined as the fraction of unique TCRs that were SARS-CoV-2-associated, and depth was defined as the fraction of total T cells that were SARS-CoV-2-associated. Using the MIRA data, each spike-specific TCR was assigned both to the spike region to which the TCR was reactive and to a CD4 or CD8 class. Log10-transformed breadth and depth values were compared by one-way ANOVA with Sidak's multiple comparisons tests. TCRdb mirrors the immuneACCESS table, restricted to in-frame sequences. Some clones are absent from its copies; in checked studies, under half trace to an unresolved V gene, and the reason for the others is unknown. That table is the source of V, J and clone size, and D and trimming were worked out from the DNA. The sample table shows 93,000 or so clones, and 80% to 90% are seen once. The ten largest clones capture 20% to 25% of the sample.

Broad study findings and their caveats: CD4 TCRs associated with the vaccine covered the entire spike protein, and the dominant responses were in regions 160-218 and 743-854. Participants were mostly white British and included more females than males, and it was suggested by the authors that clonal diversity may have been underestimated. Conclusions about previously exposed vaccinees were limited because only a handful of AZD1222 recipients were SARS-CoV-2 seropositive at baseline. The 56-69-year group was small, and its depth increase did not reach significance, likely because of low power. Spike-specific TCR breadth and depth rose significantly after two AZD1222 doses compared with day 0 and with MenACWY recipients. Reportedly, close to half of the unique spike-specific TCRs recognized epitopes lying outside the regions that are mutated in the B.1.351 and B.1.1.7 variants. No day 14 peak-response samples were available, so repertoires were characterized only after the peak T cell response.

A remark on this clone: The antigen this receptor binds is unknown. Base qualities are not at hand, and no much larger clone is one base apart.

Reading from cysteine to phenylalanine, the CDR3 counts 16 amino acids. The DNA shown is the 48-base CDR3, in frame from base 1. V has 4 bases trimmed and J has 1 base trimmed; junction bases matching no gene number 9. Via the germline V gene, CDR1 is SGHRS and CDR2 YFSETQ. What the time point label conveys for this sample: baseline before first vaccination. Samples from vaccinated people were obtained from the UK trials COV001 and COV002, which included a single-blind randomized controlled phase 2/3 trial of AZD1222 (ChAdOx1 nCoV-19) in healthy adults. For TCRbeta chain sequencing, PBMC samples were collected from trial participants at day 0 and at day 28 after the second dose.

The sequence derives from an adult in good health. The chain is encoded by TRBV5-1 joined to TRBJ2-3, with 7 bases matching TRBD2. This material consisted of peripheral blood, taken on day 0 of AZD1222 vaccination. Here the CDR3 is given as CASSPRGAGRTDTQYF. The sequence in DNA is TGCGCCAGCAGCCCACGGGGAGCGGGACGCACAGATACGCAGTATTTT.